This entry features one TCR beta chain sequence. The CDR3 totals 15 residues. Trimming pared 0 bases from V and 6 bases from J, leaving 15 bases between. CDR1 and CDR2 (germline): LGHNA, YSLEER. This specimen belongs to a study of response to subunit inactivated influenza vaccine. TCRdb analysed the RT-PCR reads with MiXCR anew, one entry per CDR3 protein. This sample has 500,000 or so distinct CDR3 sequences, with approximately 11% found just once. This receptor was identified in a man between 45 and 60 years old who received an inactivated influenza vaccine. The chain uses TRBV4-3 and TRBJ2-7, with D uncertain. Sequences were derived from PBMCs from blood, sampled about 40 days after vaccination. This chain's CDR3 is CASSQDWARSGEQYF. The CDR3 DNA is TGCGCCAGCAGCCAAGATTGGGCTAGATCGGGCGAGCAGTACTTC.